This paragraph reports one T cell receptor beta chain. The data were produced by immunoSEQ multiplex PCR, yet TCRdb's version contains in-frame clones alone and is incomplete. There are about 130,000 clones in the sample; about 80% occur only once, and 10% to 15% lies in the top ten. These data belong to a study of blood T cell repertoires in COVID-19. Study-level information: From the United States, Italy and Spain came samples of acute and convalescent COVID-19.

What was sequenced was peripheral blood. The sequence came from a man in his sixties with acute or convalescent COVID-19.

For the CDR3, the DNA is TGCGCCAGCAGCACCCACGGGACAGGGGTGGGAGAGCAGTACTTC. Amino acid sequence: CASSTHGTGVGEQYF. The chain employs TRBV5-1 and TRBJ2-7; 10 bases match TRBD1. Germline CDR1 reads SGHRS; CDR2 reads YFSETQ. This CDR3 is built from 15 residues. Losses at the gene ends were 4 bases for V and 7 bases for J; bases not matched to a gene: 11.